This T cell receptor (beta chain) was sequenced during a study of OX40 agonist ivuxolimab in advanced cancers. Whole-study context: Participants averaged 60 years of age (range 23 to 79) and were 75% to 90% male. The eligibility criteria allowed prior anti-PD-1, anti-PD-L1 or anti-CTLA-4 therapy, and about 40% had some.

The table came from immunoSEQ multiplex PCR; TCRdb's copy has only in-frame clones and leaves some out. The table shows fewer than 100,000 clones, with 80% to 90% occurring only once. The germline gives CDR1 SGHVS, CDR2 FQNEAQ. The germline V and J ends were trimmed by 6 bases and 9 bases, with 15 bases remaining between them. There are 13 residues in the CDR3. Here the sequenced sample was CD4+ or CD8+ T cells sorted from blood, taken in a trial of the OX40 agonist ivuxolimab. This receptor was identified in an adult with an advanced solid tumor such as melanoma, head and neck, liver or kidney cancer. The genes are TRBV7-8 and TRBJ1-5; D uncertain. Here the CDR3 reads CASSFWTRWPQHF. CDR3 in DNA: TGTGCCAGCAGTTTTTGGACGAGGTGGCCCCAGCATTTT.